These 21 T cell receptor beta chains came from one sample sequenced in a study of CD8+ T cells in alopecia areata. After isolation, RNA underwent reverse transcription to generate cDNA as the sequencing template. Sequencing was performed with immunoSEQ multiplex PCR; in TCRdb, only in-frame clones are kept and a portion is missing. The sample includes 75,000 to 100,000 clones, 40% to 45% of them seen just once. The sample consisted of CD4+ T cells sorted from blood. These receptors all stem from a human donor with alopecia areata.

The chain recombines TRBV5-1 with TRBJ2-7; D might be TRBD1 (6 bases). CDR1 is SGHRS, CDR2 YFSETQ, per germline. The CDR3 spans 14 residues. The V end lost 0 bases, the J end lost 6 bases, and 13 bases lay between the germline ends. The CDR3 sequence: CASSLEGGDREQYF. CDR3 sequence (DNA): TGCGCCAGCAGCTTGGAAGGGGGAGACCGCGAGCAGTACTTC.

CDR3 protein: CASSYSGYGYTF. Written as DNA, the CDR3 is TGTGCCAGCAGTTACTCTGGCTATGGCTACACCTTC. The chain links TRBV6-5 to TRBJ1-2; no firm D call. The germline V gene encodes CDR1 MNHEY and CDR2 SVGAGI. V lost 0 bases to trimming and J lost 4 bases, with 3 bases between them. The CDR3 spans 12 residues.

This rearrangement joins TRBV30 to TRBJ1-2; TRBD1 matches 7 bases. The ends lost 6 bases at V and 8 bases at J; junction bases unmatched: 9. This CDR3 region has 12 residues. Germline V gene lookup returns CDR1 GTSNPN and CDR2 SVGIG (reference sequence). The CDR3 is CACTRQGYGYTF. Written as DNA, the CDR3 is TGTGCCTGCACAAGACAGGGTTACGGCTACACCTTC.

The chain links TRBV29-1 to TRBJ2-5; D call uncertain. The length of the CDR3 is 12 residues. Germline V lookup: CDR1 SQVTM, CDR2 ANQGSEA. Trimming took off 7 bases at V and 5 bases at J, with 14 bases between the two ends. The CDR3 DNA sequence: TGCAGCGCTAACGTCGTGCGGGAGACCCAGTACTTC. This translates into CSANVVRETQYF.

This clone appeared a few times. The chain carries TRBV29-1 and TRBJ2-5; D might be TRBD2 (6 bases). CDR1 is SQVTM, CDR2 ANQGSEA, per germline. The germline V and J ends were trimmed by 7 bases and 8 bases, with 20 bases remaining between them. This CDR3 has 13 residues. The chain's CDR3 is CSGAGQWTDTQYF. For the CDR3, the DNA is TGCAGCGGCGCGGGGCAGTGGACTGATACCCAGTACTTC.

V gene TRBV29-1 combines with J gene TRBJ2-3; TRBD2 aligns across 11 bases. Per germline, CDR1 SQVTM and CDR2 ANQGSEA. The CDR3 contains 18 residues. V was clipped by 1 base and J by 0 bases; unmatched bases: 9. The CDR3 sequence is CSVEGAGLAGISTDTQYF. CDR3 sequence (DNA): TGCAGCGTTGAAGGGGCAGGACTAGCGGGTATTAGCACAGATACGCAGTATTTT.

This clone was observed a handful of times. CDR3 sequence: CASIGGPEQYF. In DNA, the CDR3 is TGTGCCAGCATTGGGGGTCCCGAGCAGTACTTC. J is TRBJ2-7 and V is TRBV28; D may match TRBD1 or TRBD2 (5 bases each). This CDR3 region has 11 residues. Germline values: CDR1 MDHEN, CDR2 SYDVKM. V was clipped by 7 bases and J by 6 bases, with 10 bases between them.

There are a few counts of this clone. The chain combines TRBV6-5 with TRBJ1-1; D not certain. The CDR3 has 16 residues. CDR1 and CDR2 (germline): MNHEY, SVGAGI. V was trimmed by 0 bases and J by 0 bases, leaving 11 bases between them. CDR3 in amino acids: CASSYSAGEMNTEAFF. The CDR3 DNA sequence: TGTGCCAGCAGTTACTCTGCTGGTGAGATGAACACTGAAGCTTTCTTT.

The chain recombines TRBV28 with TRBJ2-7, with D perhaps being TRBD1 or TRBD2 (5 bases each). Germline loops: CDR1 MDHEN, CDR2 SYDVKM. Trimming took off 3 bases at V and 2 bases at J, with 11 bases between the two ends. The CDR3 extends over 14 amino acids. The CDR3 DNA is TGTGCCAGCAGTTTGGGGGATCCGCCCTACGAGCAGTACTTC. Its protein is CASSLGDPPYEQYF.

The chain employs TRBV29-1 and TRBJ1-5; D remains ambiguous. CDR1 is SQVTM and CDR2 is ANQGSEA in the germline V gene. Trimming left V 4 bases short and J 1 base short, with 11 bases between. This CDR3 has 14 residues. The CDR3 nucleotides are TGCAGCGTTGTGTCCGGCGGGAGCAATCAGCCCCAGCATTTT. Translating gives CSVVSGGSNQPQHF.

This clone was seen a few times. The rearrangement uses TRBV29-1 and TRBJ2-7; 12 bases are a match to TRBD1. Per the germline V gene, CDR1 is SQVTM and CDR2 is ANQGSEA. Unmatched junction bases numbered 5, after V lost 6 bases and J lost 5 bases. The CDR3 contains 13 residues. Here the CDR3 DNA reads TGCAGCGTCGGGACAGGGGGCCCGAACGAGCAGTACTTC. It is translated as CSVGTGGPNEQYF.

This sequence joins TRBV25-1 and TRBJ2-7; D ambiguous. The CDR3 has 12 residues. CDR1 MGHDK and CDR2 SYGVNS come from the germline V gene. Trimming removed 0 bases from V and 3 bases from J, with 3 bases in between. In DNA form, the CDR3 reads TGTGCCAGCAGTGAATACGGCTACGAGCAGTACTTC. This codes for CASSEYGYEQYF.

J is TRBJ1-2 and V is TRBV27; 8 nucleotides agree with TRBD1. The trim removed 6 bases at V and 2 bases at J, leaving 8 bases unmatched. Germline V gene lookup returns CDR1 MNHEY and CDR2 SMNVEV (reference sequence). The CDR3 length is 15 residues. Written as DNA, the CDR3 is TGTGCCAGCAGCCCCTCGGACAGGGCGAACTATGGCTACACCTTC. Its translation is CASSPSDRANYGYTF.

This clone came up a few times. The CDR3 here is CSVEEGVWGYNEQFF. The CDR3 DNA is TGCAGCGTTGAAGAGGGGGTGTGGGGTTACAATGAGCAGTTCTTC. V and J are TRBV29-1 and TRBJ2-1, with D possibly being TRBD1 or TRBD2 (5 bases each). The CDR3 extends over 15 amino acids. Germline CDR1 and CDR2: SQVTM and ANQGSEA. Between the trimmed V and J ends, which lost 0 bases and 4 bases, there was a span of 13 bases.

The V call is TRBV29-1, the J call TRBJ2-3, with 9 bases matching TRBD1. Germline V gives CDR1 SQVTM, CDR2 ANQGSEA. CDR3 size: 15 residues. With 7 bases clipped from V and 0 bases from J, the junction kept 8 bases outside the gene matches. The chain's CDR3 is CSGGQGRASTDTQYF. CDR3 in DNA: TGCAGCGGCGGACAGGGGCGGGCTAGCACAGATACGCAGTATTTT.

The chain carries TRBV9 and TRBJ1-2, with 8 bases that match TRBD1. Trimming took 4 bases from V and 8 from J; bases not matched to a gene: 4. Germline CDR1 is SGDLS and CDR2 is YYNGEE. The CDR3 length is 12 residues. The CDR3 region has the DNA TGTGCCAGCAGCAAGACAGGGGCCGGCTACACCTTC. Translating it yields CASSKTGAGYTF.

This clone turned up a few times. The chain links TRBV7-9 to TRBJ2-1; D unclear. The germline CDR1 and CDR2 sequences are SEHNR and FQNEAQ (reference sequence). The CDR3 consists of 15 residues. The V and J ends lost 5 bases and 0 bases respectively, with 11 bases between them. DNA for the CDR3: TGTGCCAGCAGCCCCGACGGCTACTCCTACAATGAGCAGTTCTTC. It yields the protein CASSPDGYSYNEQFF.

A single count supports this clone. The V call is TRBV20-1, the J call TRBJ2-1; tentatively, D is TRBD1 (6 bases). In germline, CDR1 is DFQATT, CDR2 SNEGSKA (reference sequence). The CDR3 sequence is 11 residues long. The V end lost 6 bases, the J end lost 5 bases, and 8 bases lay between the germline ends. CDR3 amino acids: CSARQDNEQFF. In DNA form, the CDR3 reads TGCAGTGCGCGACAGGACAATGAGCAGTTCTTC.

V usage is TRBV29-1 and J usage is TRBJ2-7; 12 nucleotides match TRBD1. The germline gives CDR1 SQVTM, CDR2 ANQGSEA. The V segment lost 4 bases and the J segment 4 bases; nucleotides outside the gene matches: 5. The CDR3 spans 14 residues. The CDR3 DNA sequence: TGCAGCGTTGTTCCGGGACAGGGGGCTTACGAGCAGTACTTC. Residues: CSVVPGQGAYEQYF.

The chain recombines TRBV5-1 with TRBJ1-2; D is perhaps TRBD1 (5 bases). Germline V gene data show CDR1 as SGHRS and CDR2 as YFSETQ. The CDR3 runs 12 residues. V was trimmed by 4 bases and J by 4 bases, leaving 8 bases between them. CDR3 sequence reads: CASSTDSYGYTF. DNA of the CDR3: TGCGCCAGCAGCACCGACAGCTATGGCTACACCTTC. Full variable domain (remainder filled in from reference TRBV5-1 and TRBJ1-2): KAGVTQTPRYLIKTRGQQVTLSCSPISGHRSVSWYQQTPGQGLQFLFEYFSETQRNKGNFPGRFSGRQFSNSRSEMNVSTLELGDSALYLCASSTDSYGYTFGSGTRLTVV.

This clone has only a few counts. The chain recombines TRBV18 with TRBJ2-3; TRBD2 matches 7 bases. Trimming cost V 4 bases and J 4 bases; bases outside gene matches: 8. Germline V gene sequence: CDR1 KGHSH, CDR2 LQKENI. CDR3 size: 15 residues. In DNA, the CDR3 is TGTGCCAGCTCACGATCAAGACGGGAGGCAGATACGCAGTATTTT. Its protein is CASSRSRREADTQYF.